These 9 T cell receptor beta chains came from one sample sequenced in a study of blood T cell repertoires in COVID-19. Profiling relied on immunoSEQ multiplex PCR, and the TCRdb table lists in-frame clones only, not all of them. The sample gives over 150,000 clones, about 83% of which show up once; about 1.9% is in the top ten. Sequencing used peripheral blood. These receptors all come from a woman older than 75 with acute or convalescent COVID-19.

The chain joins TRBV4-3 to TRBJ1-1; TRBD1 matches 7 bases. This CDR3 region has 15 residues. V trimming: 3 bases; J trimming: 4 bases; junction bases outside the gene matches: 8. Germline CDR1 LGHNA, CDR2 YSLEER. CDR3 coding DNA: TGCGCCAGCAGCCAGAGGACAGGCTGGGGCACTGAAGCTTTCTTT. Its protein is CASSQRTGWGTEAFF.

V and J are TRBV19 and TRBJ1-2; no reliable D call. The CDR3 length is 12 residues. V was cut by 8 bases and J by 1 base, with 8 bases left in between. Germline CDR1 is LNHDA and CDR2 is SQIVND (reference sequence). The CDR3 DNA is TGTGCCAGTGAAGGAGTTAACTATGGCTACACCTTC. The encoded protein is CASEGVNYGYTF.

The chain has TRBV5-1 and TRBJ1-1, with D possibly matching TRBD1 (5 bases). Deletions cut 0 bases from V and 5 bases from J, with 14 bases between. The CDR3 contains 15 residues. Germline V gene lookup returns CDR1 SGHRS and CDR2 YFSETQ. CDR3 nucleotide sequence: TGCGCCAGCAGCTTGGCCGGGGGAAGTCGGACTGAAGCTTTCTTT. It encodes CASSLAGGSRTEAFF.

The rearrangement uses TRBV6-2 or TRBV6-3 and TRBJ1-4, with D unresolved. The CDR3 has 13 residues. CDR1 is MNHEY and CDR2 is SVGEGT in the germline V gene. Trimming removed 4 bases at V and 7 bases at J, with 10 bases between. The CDR3 spells CASSWQEGEKLFF. CDR3 DNA: TGTGCCAGCAGTTGGCAGGAGGGTGAAAAACTGTTTTTT.

CDR3 protein: CASSPGGTDNEKLFF. DNA of the CDR3: TGTGCCAGTAGCCCTGGAGGGACAGACAATGAAAAACTGTTTTTT. V usage is TRBV19 and J usage is TRBJ1-4; 7 nucleotides line up with TRBD1. Losses at the gene ends were 6 bases for V and 5 bases for J; bases not matched to a gene: 9. This CDR3 spans 15 amino acids. Germline V CDR1 and CDR2: LNHDA, SQIVND (reference sequence).

The rearrangement uses TRBV5-4 and TRBJ2-1; D is undetermined. The V end lost 0 bases, the J end lost 0 bases, and 7 bases lay between the germline ends. The CDR3 extends over 15 amino acids. Germline V CDR1 and CDR2: SGHNT, YYREEE (reference sequence). The CDR3 region is CASSLDASSYNEQFF. The CDR3 DNA reads TGTGCCAGCAGCTTGGATGCTAGCTCCTACAATGAGCAGTTCTTC.

Here the CDR3 DNA reads TGTGCCAGCACCCGCCAGGGGGCGGGTTTGTTCTTC. As protein: CASTRQGAGLFF. The chain is built from TRBV7-9 and TRBJ2-1; TRBD1 aligns across 8 bases. CDR3 size: 12 residues. Looked up from germline, CDR1 is SEHNR and CDR2 is FQNEAQ (reference sequence). Trimming cost V 7 bases and J 15 bases; bases outside gene matches: 11. Full variable domain (missing parts from reference TRBV7-9 and TRBJ2-1): DTGVSQNPRHKITKRGQNVTFRCDPISEHNRLYWYRQTLGQGPEFLTYFQNEAQLEKSRLLSDRFSAERPKGSFSTLEIQRTEQGDSAMYLCASTRQGAGLFFGPGTRLTVL.

The CDR3 coding sequence is TGTGCCTGGAGTGGTGGGACTAGTCGCAAGACCCAGTACTTC. This gives the protein CAWSGGTSRKTQYF. The V call is TRBV30, the J call TRBJ2-5; 8 bases fit TRBD2. CDR3 length equals 14 residues. Germline V CDR1 and CDR2: GTSNPN, SVGIG (reference sequence). With 1 base clipped from V and 6 bases from J, the junction kept 7 bases outside the gene matches.

J is TRBJ2-1 and V is TRBV6-1; TRBD1 matches 7 bases. Trimming cost V 2 bases and J 8 bases; bases outside gene matches: 9. This CDR3 has 15 amino acids. CDR1 and CDR2 from the germline V gene are MNHNS and SASEGT. CDR3 nucleotides: TGTGCCAGCAGTGAATTCGGGACAGTGGGCGATGAGCAGTTCTTC. Protein product: CASSEFGTVGDEQFF.